This TCR beta chain was sequenced during a study of blood T cell repertoires in COVID-19. Overall study: Donors in Cohort 3 who had recovered were those with two negative PCRs, healthcare professional clearance, or resolution of their symptoms. Acute and convalescent COVID-19 samples came from the United States, Italy and Spain.

In the original workflow: From reference gene primer amplification, estimates of nucleated cell counts were derived. The method was immunoSEQ multiplex PCR; TCRdb's version includes in-frame clones alone and lacks a portion of them. V, J and clone size are those of that table, while D and trimming were read from the DNA. Here the sample spans some 180,000 clones, around 86% being singletons. Each participant's cohort was designated according to participant-reported clinical history. The junction had 10 bases not matched to a gene; V was cut back by 3 bases and J by 8 bases. The CDR3 covers 14 residues. Per the germline V gene, CDR1 is SGHKS and CDR2 is YYEKEE (reference sequence).

The clonotype was recovered from a woman aged 35 to 49 in a cohort exposed to, infected with or recovered from COVID-19 (not recorded which). The material sequenced was PBMCs or T cells enriched from blood (not recorded which). V and J are TRBV5-5 and TRBJ1-2, with TRBD1 matching over 7 bases. The DNA of the CDR3 is TGTGCCAGCAGCTCCGTCCGACAGGGTGGCGGCTACACCTTC. This codes for CASSSVRQGGGYTF.